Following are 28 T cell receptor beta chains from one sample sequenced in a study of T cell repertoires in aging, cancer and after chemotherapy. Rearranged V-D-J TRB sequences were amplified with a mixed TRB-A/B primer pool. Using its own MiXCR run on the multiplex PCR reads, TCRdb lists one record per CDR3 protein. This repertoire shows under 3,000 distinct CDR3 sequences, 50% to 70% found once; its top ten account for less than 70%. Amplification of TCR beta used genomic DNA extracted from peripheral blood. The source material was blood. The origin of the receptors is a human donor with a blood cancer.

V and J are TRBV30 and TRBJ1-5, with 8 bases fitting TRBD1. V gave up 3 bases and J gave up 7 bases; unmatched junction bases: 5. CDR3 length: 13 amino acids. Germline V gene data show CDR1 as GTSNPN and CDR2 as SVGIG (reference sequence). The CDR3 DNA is TGTGCCTGGAGGACAGGGGCGCGACAGCCCCAGCATTTT. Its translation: CAWRTGARQPQHF.

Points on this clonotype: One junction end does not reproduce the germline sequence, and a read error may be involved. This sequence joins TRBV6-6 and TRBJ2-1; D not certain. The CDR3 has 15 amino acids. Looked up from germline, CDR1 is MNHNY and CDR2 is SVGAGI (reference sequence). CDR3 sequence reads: CASSESSSSYNEQFF. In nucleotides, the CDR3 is TGCGCCAGCAGTGAGTCGTCGAGCTCCTACAATGAGCAGTTCTTC.

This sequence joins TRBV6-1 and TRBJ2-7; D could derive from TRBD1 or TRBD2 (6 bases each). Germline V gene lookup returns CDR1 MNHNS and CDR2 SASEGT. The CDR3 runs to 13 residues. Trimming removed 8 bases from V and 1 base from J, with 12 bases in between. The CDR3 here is CASSGGPSYEQYF. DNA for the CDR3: TGTGCCAGCTCTGGGGGGCCATCCTACGAGCAGTACTTC.

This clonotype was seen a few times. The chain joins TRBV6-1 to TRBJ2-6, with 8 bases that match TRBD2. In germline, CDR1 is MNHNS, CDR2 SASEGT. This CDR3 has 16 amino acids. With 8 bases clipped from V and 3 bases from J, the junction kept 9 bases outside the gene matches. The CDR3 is CASQRGAGGGANVLTF. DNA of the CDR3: TGTGCCAGCCAGAGAGGGGCGGGGGGTGGGGCCAACGTCCTGACTTTC.

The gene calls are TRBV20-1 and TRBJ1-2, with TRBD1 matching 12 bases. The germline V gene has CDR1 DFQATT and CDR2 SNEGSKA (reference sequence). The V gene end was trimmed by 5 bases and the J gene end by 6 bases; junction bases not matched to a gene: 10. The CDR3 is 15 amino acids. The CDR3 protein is CSASAWDRGRDGYTF. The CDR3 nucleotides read TGCAGTGCTTCGGCGTGGGACAGGGGGCGCGATGGCTACACCTTC.

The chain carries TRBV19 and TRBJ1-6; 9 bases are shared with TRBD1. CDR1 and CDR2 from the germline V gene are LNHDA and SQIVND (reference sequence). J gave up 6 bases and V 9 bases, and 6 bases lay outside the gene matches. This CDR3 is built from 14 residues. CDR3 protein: CASSGQGINSPLHF. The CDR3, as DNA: TGTGCCAGCAGTGGACAGGGGATTAATTCACCCCTCCACTTT. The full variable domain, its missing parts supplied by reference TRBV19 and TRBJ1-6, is DGGITQSPKYLFRKEGQNVTLSCEQNLNHDAMYWYRQDPGQGLRLIYYSQIVNDFQKGDIAEGYSVSREKKESFPLTVTSAQKNPTAFYLCASSGQGINSPLHFGNGTRLTVT.

The CDR3 region is CASSSLRLDADTQYF. The CDR3 DNA reads as TGTGCCAGCAGCTCACTAAGACTAGACGCAGATACGCAGTATTTT. The rearrangement joins TRBV7-9 to TRBJ2-3; a weak D match, TRBD2 (6 bases). V dropped 4 bases and J dropped 4 bases, with 15 bases sitting between them. The CDR3 covers 15 residues. Germline lookup yields CDR1 SEHNR and CDR2 FQNEAQ (reference sequence).

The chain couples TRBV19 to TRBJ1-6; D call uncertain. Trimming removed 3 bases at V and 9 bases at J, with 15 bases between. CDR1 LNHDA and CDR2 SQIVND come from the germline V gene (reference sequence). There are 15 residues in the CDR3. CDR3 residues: CASSIGDKALSPLHF. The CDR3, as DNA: TGTGCCAGTAGTATTGGTGACAAGGCTCTTTCACCCCTCCACTTT.

CDR3 in DNA: TGTGCCAGCAAGGGACAGGGTGATTCACCCCTCCACTTT. This translates into CASKGQGDSPLHF. The chain combines TRBV6-1 with TRBJ1-6, with 9 positions matching TRBD1. J was trimmed by 8 bases and V by 7 bases; bases with no gene match: 3. Germline CDR1 reads MNHNS; CDR2 reads SASEGT. This CDR3 comprises 13 residues.

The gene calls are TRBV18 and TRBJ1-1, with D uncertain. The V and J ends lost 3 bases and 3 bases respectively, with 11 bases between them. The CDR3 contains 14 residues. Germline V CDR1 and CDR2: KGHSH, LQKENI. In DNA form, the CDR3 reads TGTGCCAGCTCACCTCCGGTGCGGTACACTGAAGCTTTCTTT. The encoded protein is CASSPPVRYTEAFF.

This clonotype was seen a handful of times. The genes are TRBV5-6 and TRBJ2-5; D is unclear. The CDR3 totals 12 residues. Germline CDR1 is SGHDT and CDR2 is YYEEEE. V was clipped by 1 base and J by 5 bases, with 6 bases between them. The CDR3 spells CASSLRVETQYF. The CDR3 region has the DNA TGTGCCAGCAGCTTGCGGGTGGAGACCCAGTACTTC.

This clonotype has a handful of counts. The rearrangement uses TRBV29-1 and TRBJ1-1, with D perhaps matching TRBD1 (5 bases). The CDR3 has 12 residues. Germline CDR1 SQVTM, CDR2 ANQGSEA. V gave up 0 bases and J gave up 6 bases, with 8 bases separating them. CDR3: CSVEDRGAEAFF. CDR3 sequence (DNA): TGCAGCGTTGAAGATCGGGGCGCTGAAGCTTTCTTT. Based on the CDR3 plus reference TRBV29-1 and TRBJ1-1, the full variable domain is SAVISQKPSRDICQRGTSLTIQCQVDSQVTMMFWYRQQPGQSLTLIATANQGSEATYESGFVIDKFPISRPNLTFSTLTVSNMSPEDSSIYLCSVEDRGAEAFFGQGTRLTVV.

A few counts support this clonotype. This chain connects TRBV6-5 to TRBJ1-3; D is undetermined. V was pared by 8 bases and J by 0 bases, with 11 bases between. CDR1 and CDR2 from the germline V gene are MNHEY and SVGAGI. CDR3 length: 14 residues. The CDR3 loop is CASQTLFSGNTIYF. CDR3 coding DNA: TGTGCCAGCCAGACACTTTTCTCTGGAAACACCATATATTTT.

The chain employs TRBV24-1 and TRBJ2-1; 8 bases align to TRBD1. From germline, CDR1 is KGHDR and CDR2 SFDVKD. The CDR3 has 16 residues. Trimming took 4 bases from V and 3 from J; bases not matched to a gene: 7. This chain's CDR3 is CATSDSTGELYNEQFF. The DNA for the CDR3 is TGTGCCACCAGTGACTCGACAGGGGAACTCTACAATGAGCAGTTCTTC.

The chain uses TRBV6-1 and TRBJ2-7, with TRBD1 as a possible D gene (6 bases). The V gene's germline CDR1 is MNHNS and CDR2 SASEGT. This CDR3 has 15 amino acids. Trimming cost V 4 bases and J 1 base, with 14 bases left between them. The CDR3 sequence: CASSGSGTSSYEQYF. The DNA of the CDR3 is TGTGCCAGCAGTGGGTCCGGGACATCTTCCTACGAGCAGTACTTC.

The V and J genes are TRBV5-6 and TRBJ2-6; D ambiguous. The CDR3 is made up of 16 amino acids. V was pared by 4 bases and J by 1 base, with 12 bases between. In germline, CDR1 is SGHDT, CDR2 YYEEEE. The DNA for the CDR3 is TGTGCCAGCAGCCAAAGAAAACAGTCTGGGGCCAACGTCCTGACTTTC. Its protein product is CASSQRKQSGANVLTF. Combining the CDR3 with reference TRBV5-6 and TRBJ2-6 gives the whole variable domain DAGVTQSPTHLIKTRGQQVTLRCSPKSGHDTVSWYQQALGQGPQFIFQYYEEEERQRGNFPDRFSGHQFPNYSSELNVNALLLGDSALYLCASSQRKQSGANVLTFGAGSRLTVL.

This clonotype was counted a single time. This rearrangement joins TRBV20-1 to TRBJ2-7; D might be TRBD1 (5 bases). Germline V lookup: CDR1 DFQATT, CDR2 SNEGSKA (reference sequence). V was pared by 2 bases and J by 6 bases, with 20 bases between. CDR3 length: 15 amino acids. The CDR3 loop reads CSARMDTPKGLEQYF. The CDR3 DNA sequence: TGCAGTGCTAGAATGGACACACCTAAGGGTCTCGAGCAGTACTTC.

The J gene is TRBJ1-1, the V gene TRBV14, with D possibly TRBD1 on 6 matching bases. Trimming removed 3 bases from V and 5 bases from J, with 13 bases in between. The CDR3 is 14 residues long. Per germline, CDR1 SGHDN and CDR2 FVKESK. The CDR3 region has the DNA TGTGCCAGCAGCCACTGGGGGGCTAGGACTGAAGCTTTCTTT. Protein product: CASSHWGARTEAFF.

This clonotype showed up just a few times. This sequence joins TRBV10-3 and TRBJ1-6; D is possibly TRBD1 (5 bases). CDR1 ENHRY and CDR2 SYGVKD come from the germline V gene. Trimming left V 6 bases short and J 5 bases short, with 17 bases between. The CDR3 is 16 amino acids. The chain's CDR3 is CAIRRQITSDNSPLHF. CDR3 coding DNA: TGTGCCATCAGGAGACAGATTACTAGCGATAATTCACCCCTCCACTTT.

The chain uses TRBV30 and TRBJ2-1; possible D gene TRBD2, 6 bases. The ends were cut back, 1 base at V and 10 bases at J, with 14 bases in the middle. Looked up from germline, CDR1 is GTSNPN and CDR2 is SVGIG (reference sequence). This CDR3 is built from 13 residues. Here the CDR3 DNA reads TGTGCCTGGAGTGAGCTAGTGCGGGGCGAGCAGTTCTTC. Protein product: CAWSELVRGEQFF.

DNA for the CDR3: TGTGCCAGCAGCTGGGGACGGAGCACAGATACGCAGTATTTT. Translation: CASSWGRSTDTQYF. V usage is TRBV11-1 and J usage is TRBJ2-3, with D possibly being TRBD1 or TRBD2 (5 bases each). V lost 4 bases and J lost 0, with 8 bases in between. Germline CDR1 SGHAT, CDR2 FQDESV (reference sequence). The CDR3 spans 14 residues.

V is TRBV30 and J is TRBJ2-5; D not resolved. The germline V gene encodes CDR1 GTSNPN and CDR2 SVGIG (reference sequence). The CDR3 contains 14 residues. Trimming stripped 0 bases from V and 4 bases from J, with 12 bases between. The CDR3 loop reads CAWSVLWAVETQYF. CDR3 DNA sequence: TGTGCCTGGAGTGTACTGTGGGCGGTAGAGACCCAGTACTTC.

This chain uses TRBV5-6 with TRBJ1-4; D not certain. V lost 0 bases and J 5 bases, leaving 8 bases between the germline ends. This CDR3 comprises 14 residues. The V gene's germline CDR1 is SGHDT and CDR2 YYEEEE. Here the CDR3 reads CASSLGRPNEKLFF. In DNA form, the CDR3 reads TGTGCCAGCAGCTTGGGGCGGCCCAATGAAAAACTGTTTTTT.

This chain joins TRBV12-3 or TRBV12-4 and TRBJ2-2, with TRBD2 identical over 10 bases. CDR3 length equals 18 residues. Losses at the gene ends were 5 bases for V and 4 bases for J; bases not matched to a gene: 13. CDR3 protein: CASSTRDSGGPSTGELFF. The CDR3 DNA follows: TGTGCCAGCAGTACCCGTGATAGCGGGGGGCCCAGCACCGGGGAGCTGTTTTTT.

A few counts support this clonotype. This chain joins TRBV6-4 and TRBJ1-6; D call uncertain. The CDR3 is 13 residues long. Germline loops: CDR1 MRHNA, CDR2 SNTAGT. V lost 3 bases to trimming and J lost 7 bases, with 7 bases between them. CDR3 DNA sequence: TGTGCCAGCAGTGAGGGTAGGAATTCACCCCTCCACTTT. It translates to CASSEGRNSPLHF.

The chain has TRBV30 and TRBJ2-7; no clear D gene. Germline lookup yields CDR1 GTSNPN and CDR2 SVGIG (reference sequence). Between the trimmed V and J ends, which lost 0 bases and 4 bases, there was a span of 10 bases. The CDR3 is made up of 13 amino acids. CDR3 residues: CAWSVRVGYEQYF. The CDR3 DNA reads TGTGCCTGGAGTGTAAGGGTGGGGTACGAGCAGTACTTC.

CDR3 in amino acids: CASSFPGFNYGYTF. CDR3 nucleotide sequence: TGTGCCAGCAGCTTCCCGGGATTCAACTATGGCTACACCTTC. The rearrangement uses TRBV5-4 and TRBJ1-2; D gene uncertain. Germline CDR1 and CDR2: SGHNT and YYREEE (reference sequence). V was cut by 2 bases and J by 2 bases, with 10 bases left in between. This CDR3 is 14 amino acids long. The variable domain in full, with the rest retrieved from reference TRBV5-4 and TRBJ1-2, is ETGVTQSPTHLIKTRGQQVTLRCSSQSGHNTVSWYQQALGQGPQFIFQYYREEENGRGNFPPRFSGLQFPNYSSELNVNALELDDSALYLCASSFPGFNYGYTFGSGTRLTVV.

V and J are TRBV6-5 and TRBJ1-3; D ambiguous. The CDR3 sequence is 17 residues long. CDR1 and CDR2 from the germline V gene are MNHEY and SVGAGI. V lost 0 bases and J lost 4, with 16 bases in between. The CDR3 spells CASSYSIGQGRGNTIYF. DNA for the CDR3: TGTGCCAGCAGTTACTCGATCGGCCAAGGACGAGGAAACACCATATATTTT.